These 22 T cell receptor beta chains share one sample of origin, sequenced in a study of T-cell reconstitution after alpha-beta-depleted transplantation in children. Library preparation (for TCRbeta) was performed with unique molecular identifiers. TCRdb re-called the PCR reads through MiXCR, storing one row per CDR3 protein. The sample contains a few hundred thousand distinct CDR3 sequences, approximately 10% of which appear only once. Sequencing used PBMCs from the stem cell graft donor, obtained from the stem cell graft. Source of these receptors: a human donor who donated a stem cell graft to a child with acute lymphoblastic leukemia.

J is TRBJ2-7 and V is TRBV27; no reliable D call. CDR1 MNHEY and CDR2 SMNVEV come from the germline V gene (reference sequence). Trimming took 8 bases from V and 6 from J, leaving 23 bases between them. The CDR3 runs to 15 residues. The CDR3 loop reads CASPGPGPPALEQYF. In nucleotides, the CDR3 is TGTGCCAGCCCTGGCCCTGGGCCCCCAGCCCTCGAGCAGTACTTC.

The chain links TRBV29-1 to TRBJ2-1; TRBD2 matches 13 bases. Per the germline V gene, CDR1 is SQVTM and CDR2 is ANQGSEA. The CDR3 consists of 19 residues. V trimming: 7 bases; J trimming: 5 bases; junction bases outside the gene matches: 20. Here the CDR3 reads CSGRLTPGLAGIGDNEQFF. CDR3 sequence (DNA): TGCAGCGGTCGCCTAACACCGGGACTAGCGGGAATCGGGGACAATGAGCAGTTCTTC.

This clonotype was detected ten times or more. CDR3 coding DNA: TGCGCCAGCAGCCAGGACCCGGGGTCACAGCCCCAGCATTTT. This codes for CASSQDPGSQPQHF. V is TRBV4-3 and J is TRBJ1-5; no clear D gene. The CDR3 consists of 14 residues. The germline V gene has CDR1 LGHNA and CDR2 YSLEER. V was clipped by 3 bases and J by 7 bases, with 13 bases between them.

V is TRBV4-3 and J is TRBJ2-7, with 8 nucleotides matching TRBD1. Germline V gives CDR1 LGHNA, CDR2 YSLEER. V lost 4 bases, J lost 9 bases, and 11 bases stayed unmatched. This CDR3 spans 14 amino acids. CDR3 nucleotide sequence: TGCGCCAGCAGCCCGGACAGGGTCGGATTGGGGCAGTACTTC. Encoded protein: CASSPDRVGLGQYF.

This clonotype has a count of ten or more. J is TRBJ2-1 and V is TRBV7-2; TRBD2 matches 9 bases. V dropped 1 base and J dropped 9; count of bases not matched to a gene: 7. Looked up from germline, CDR1 is SGHTA and CDR2 is FQGNSA. The CDR3 extends over 15 amino acids. CDR3 DNA: TGTGCCAGCAGCTTAGTCGCGGGAGGGCCTGTTGAGCAGTTCTTC. This sequence encodes CASSLVAGGPVEQFF.

As regards this clonotype: A much larger clonotype is one base distant, so this may be a read error. The chain is built from TRBV20-1 and TRBJ2-6, with a tentative D call TRBD1 (5 bases). Per the germline V gene, CDR1 is DFQATT and CDR2 is SNEGSKA (reference sequence). The CDR3 runs to 11 residues. The CDR3 reads CSAYGANGLTF. CDR3 DNA: TGCAGTGCTTATGGGGCCAACGGCCTGACTTTC.

This clonotype came up many times. The CDR3 region has the DNA TGTGCCAGCAGCCAAACTAGCTCCTACAATGAGCAGTTCTTC. It yields the protein CASSQTSSYNEQFF. This sequence joins TRBV7-9 and TRBJ2-1, with D perhaps matching TRBD2 (5 bases). Trimming took off 5 bases at V and 0 bases at J, with 8 bases between the two ends. In germline, CDR1 is SEHNR, CDR2 FQNEAQ (reference sequence). The CDR3 contains 14 residues.

J is TRBJ1-1 and V is TRBV20-1; D gene uncertain. CDR1 is DFQATT, CDR2 SNEGSKA, per germline (reference sequence). Trimming shortened V by 6 bases and J by 6 bases, and 17 bases separated the two germline ends. There are 13 residues in the CDR3. DNA of the CDR3: TGCAGTGCCCCCAAGGGCGACCTTCCTGAAGCTTTCTTT. This sequence encodes CSAPKGDLPEAFF.

A few counts support this clonotype. The chain employs TRBV12-3 or TRBV12-4 and TRBJ1-1; possibly TRBD1 for D (5 bases). The germline V and J ends were trimmed by 6 bases and 10 bases, with 21 bases remaining between them. This CDR3 comprises 14 residues. Written as DNA, the CDR3 is TGTGCCAGCAGAGACCTCGGGACTCCCACCGGAGCTTTCTTT. Residues: CASRDLGTPTGAFF.

This clonotype was observed at least ten times. The CDR3 reads CSVEGGMNTEAFF. CDR3 nucleotides: TGCAGCGTTGAGGGGGGTATGAACACTGAAGCTTTCTTT. The rearrangement joins TRBV29-1 to TRBJ1-1, with D possibly TRBD1 on 5 matching bases. This CDR3 region has 13 residues. Between the trimmed V and J ends, which lost 3 bases and 0 bases, there was a span of 8 bases. Germline V gene lookup returns CDR1 SQVTM and CDR2 ANQGSEA. The full variable domain, with the rest looked up from reference TRBV29-1 and TRBJ1-1, is SAVISQKPSRDICQRGTSLTIQCQVDSQVTMMFWYRQQPGQSLTLIATANQGSEATYESGFVIDKFPISRPNLTFSTLTVSNMSPEDSSIYLCSVEGGMNTEAFFGQGTRLTVV.

This clonotype came up a few times. V usage is TRBV7-2 and J usage is TRBJ2-1, with TRBD2 matching over 13 bases. Germline values: CDR1 SGHTA, CDR2 FQGNSA. Losses at the gene ends were 5 bases for V and 7 bases for J; bases not matched to a gene: 5. The CDR3 covers 15 residues. CDR3 region: CASSMGLAGQNEQFF. The CDR3 bases are TGTGCCAGCAGCATGGGACTAGCGGGGCAGAATGAGCAGTTCTTC.

This clonotype was counted only a few times. The genes are TRBV27 and TRBJ2-7; D is ambiguous. The V end was cut by 10 bases, the J end by 0 bases, with 13 bases between. CDR3 length: 13 residues. Germline loops: CDR1 MNHEY, CDR2 SMNVEV (reference sequence). The CDR3 DNA is TGTGCCACCCTTGGCGGCAGCTCCTACGAGCAGTACTTC. Its protein is CATLGGSSYEQYF.

The genes are TRBV5-1 and TRBJ2-7; 13 nucleotides line up with TRBD2. Germline CDR1 is SGHRS and CDR2 is YFSETQ. The CDR3 sequence is 15 residues long. Trimming took 5 bases from V and 3 from J; bases not matched to a gene: 5. This CDR3 is CASRPGLAGNYEQYF. CDR3 bases: TGCGCCAGCAGACCGGGACTAGCGGGGAACTACGAGCAGTACTTC. The variable domain in full, completed from reference TRBV5-1 and TRBJ2-7, reads KAGVTQTPRYLIKTRGQQVTLSCSPISGHRSVSWYQQTPGQGLQFLFEYFSETQRNKGNFPGRFSGRQFSNSRSEMNVSTLELGDSALYLCASRPGLAGNYEQYFGPGTRLTVT.

This clonotype appeared a few times. The chain couples TRBV5-1 to TRBJ2-1; the D gene is possibly TRBD2 (5 bases). Germline values: CDR1 SGHRS, CDR2 YFSETQ. This CDR3 contains 16 residues. V was clipped by 0 bases and J by 6 bases, with 16 bases between them. The CDR3 here is CASSLDRAGAGNEQFF. Written as DNA, the CDR3 is TGCGCCAGCAGCTTGGACCGTGCCGGCGCGGGCAATGAGCAGTTCTTC. Complete variable domain (other parts from reference TRBV5-1 and TRBJ2-1): KAGVTQTPRYLIKTRGQQVTLSCSPISGHRSVSWYQQTPGQGLQFLFEYFSETQRNKGNFPGRFSGRQFSNSRSEMNVSTLELGDSALYLCASSLDRAGAGNEQFFGPGTRLTVL.

The chain combines TRBV2 with TRBJ2-1; 8 bases align to TRBD1. Trimming cost V 8 bases and J 8 bases; bases outside gene matches: 8. Per the germline V gene, CDR1 is SNHLY and CDR2 is FYNNEI. CDR3 length equals 13 residues. The CDR3 DNA follows: TGTGCCAGCCATGGACAGGGTGGCCATGAGCAGTTCTTC. It specifies CASHGQGGHEQFF.

The rearrangement uses TRBV24-1 and TRBJ2-4; D might be TRBD1 or TRBD2, each matching 5 bases. Trimming left V 3 bases short and J 0 bases short, with 17 bases between. Germline V lookup: CDR1 KGHDR, CDR2 SFDVKD. CDR3 length equals 18 residues. The CDR3 nucleotides read TGTGCCACCAGTGATACCTCGTCGGGGCCACTAGCCAAAAACATTCAGTACTTC. Protein product: CATSDTSSGPLAKNIQYF.

This clonotype turned up a few times. This chain uses TRBV11-2 with TRBJ1-5; D is unresolved. The CDR3 has 15 amino acids. With 2 bases removed from V and 3 bases from J, the gap between germline ends came to 11 bases. In germline, CDR1 is SGHAT, CDR2 FQNNGV. The CDR3 DNA sequence: TGTGCCAGCAGCTTAAAGCCGGGCCTCAATCAGCCCCAGCATTTT. As protein: CASSLKPGLNQPQHF.

The DNA for the CDR3 is TGTGCCAGCAGCCCCCCCTGGAGCTCCTACAATGAGCAGTTCTTC. It encodes CASSPPWSSYNEQFF. The J gene is TRBJ2-1, the V gene TRBV3-1; no reliable D call. Germline V gene sequence: CDR1 LGHDT, CDR2 YNNKEL (reference sequence). The CDR3 is made up of 15 amino acids. V lost 4 bases, J lost 0 bases, and 10 bases lay in between.

This clonotype occurred many times. J is TRBJ2-1 and V is TRBV9; D not certain. Between the trimmed V and J ends, which lost 3 bases and 3 bases, there was a span of 7 bases. CDR1 is SGDLS and CDR2 is YYNGEE in the germline V gene. This CDR3 is built from 13 residues. In DNA, the CDR3 is TGTGCCAGCAGCGATGTCCTCTACAATGAGCAGTTCTTC. It is translated as CASSDVLYNEQFF.

This clonotype was found many times. This chain links TRBV28 with TRBJ2-7; 11 nucleotides align to TRBD2. Per germline, CDR1 MDHEN and CDR2 SYDVKM. The CDR3 is made up of 13 amino acids. J was trimmed by 6 bases and V by 4 bases; bases with no gene match: 2. The DNA of the CDR3 is TGTGCCAGCAGTTCGGGACTAGCGGCCGAGCAGTACTTC. This encodes CASSSGLAAEQYF.

The chain links TRBV7-2 to TRBJ2-7; D gene unclear. V was clipped by 5 bases and J by 2 bases, with 10 bases between them. This CDR3 is 13 amino acids long. Germline-derived CDR1 and CDR2 are SGHTA and FQGNSA. The CDR3: CASSDDSPYEQYF. The CDR3 coding sequence is TGTGCCAGCAGCGACGACTCTCCCTACGAGCAGTACTTC.

For this clonotype: A much larger clone is a single base away; this may be a read error. Since the CDR3 does not end with the conserved phenylalanine or tryptophan, this likely comes from a read error. The chain uses TRBV20-1 and TRBJ2-7, with TRBD2 matching over 13 bases. With V trimmed by 6 bases and J by 2 bases, 10 bases remained unmatched. The CDR3 totals 16 residues. Germline V lookup: CDR1 DFQATT, CDR2 SNEGSKA (reference sequence). In nucleotides, the CDR3 is TGCAGTGCCGACCCTTCGGGACTAGCGGGACCCTACGAGCAGTACCTC. Translated: CSADPSGLAGPYEQYL.